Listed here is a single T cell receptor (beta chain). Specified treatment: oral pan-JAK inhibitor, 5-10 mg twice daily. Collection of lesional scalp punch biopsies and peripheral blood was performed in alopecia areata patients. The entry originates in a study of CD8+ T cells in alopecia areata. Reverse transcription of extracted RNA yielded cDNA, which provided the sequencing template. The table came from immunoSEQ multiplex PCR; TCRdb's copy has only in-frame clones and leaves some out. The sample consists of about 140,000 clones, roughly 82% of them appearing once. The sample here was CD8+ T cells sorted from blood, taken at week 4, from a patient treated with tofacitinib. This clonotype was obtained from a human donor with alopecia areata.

This CDR3 reads CASSHIGQPYYGYTF. CDR3 DNA sequence: TGCGCCAGCAGCCATATCGGACAGCCTTACTATGGCTACACCTTC. The chain employs TRBV4-3 and TRBJ1-2, with D tentatively TRBD1 (6 bases). The CDR3 is 15 amino acids. Deletions cut 3 bases from V and 3 bases from J, with 14 bases between. CDR1 and CDR2 (germline): LGHNA, YSLEER.